The following is a T cell receptor (beta chain) sequence with its context. Its antigen is as yet unknown. The protocol was immunoSEQ multiplex PCR, while the TCRdb copy is restricted to in-frame clones and leaves out a portion. The table shows about 530,000 clones, with over 75% occurring only once. V trimming: 6 bases; J trimming: 6 bases; junction bases outside the gene matches: 8. The CDR3 is made up of 15 amino acids. Per germline, CDR1 MNHNS and CDR2 SASEGT. This entry is derived from a study of shared clonotypes between healthy human individuals. Whole-study results and caveats: An anticipated effect of sequencing depth on clonotype sharing among donors was recognized.

The V gene is TRBV6-1, the J gene TRBJ2-3; 11 positions agree with TRBD1. The TCR comes from a woman in her forties in good health. Some clones in this sample may be carry-over from other donors' samples. Material: PBMCs. In DNA, the CDR3 is TGTGCCAGCAGGGACAGGGGGCTAGCGAGGGATACGCAGTATTTT. Protein: CASRDRGLARDTQYF.